This T cell receptor (beta chain) was identified during a study of response to subunit inactivated influenza vaccine. Broader study findings: The authors offered the suggestion that each seasonal influenza vaccination recruits few new T cells.

This clonotype was detected many times. Its antigen is unknown. MiXCR was run by TCRdb on the RT-PCR reads, yielding one entry per CDR3 protein. The repertoire consists of about 780,000 distinct CDR3 sequences, with around a sixth occurring once and the leading ten covering approximately 11%. This specimen consisted of PBMCs from blood, obtained less than 6 days after vaccination. The clonotype originates from a man aged 50 or older who received an inactivated influenza vaccine.

CDR3 amino acids: CASSLLQGGEQFF. The CDR3 DNA reads as TGCGCCAGCAGCCTACTCCAAGGGGGTGAGCAGTTCTTC. This rearrangement joins TRBV5-1 to TRBJ2-1, with a tentative D call TRBD1 (6 bases). V lost 4 bases to trimming and J lost 9 bases, with 14 bases between them. The CDR3 runs to 13 residues. CDR1 and CDR2 (germline): SGHRS, YFSETQ.